Here is one T cell receptor beta chain with its context. Per the study methods: Quantification of nucleated cells was approximated via reference gene primer amplification. Measured with immunoSEQ multiplex PCR; TCRdb has only the in-frame clones, and not every one. For V, J and clone size, that table is used; D and trimming come from the DNA. The data contain 100,000 or so clones, roughly four fifths of them singletons. The data are from a study of blood T cell repertoires in COVID-19. Study-level information: Collection of acute and convalescent COVID-19 samples took place in the United States, Italy and Spain. T cells, B-cell-depleted T cells, or PBMCs provided the cDNA or gDNA that served as material.

CDR1 and CDR2 from the germline V gene are MDHEN and SYDVKM. V was pared by 6 bases and J by 5 bases, with 19 bases between. The CDR3 runs 16 residues. The J gene is TRBJ1-4, the V gene TRBV28, with a possible D match to TRBD1 (5 bases). The sequence came from a man between 50 and 59 years old with active or convalescent COVID-19. Sequenced material: peripheral blood. CDR3 nucleotides: TGTGCCAGCAGGAGATACGGTGCGGGGGACAATGAAAAACTGTTTTTT. Translated: CASRRYGAGDNEKLFF.